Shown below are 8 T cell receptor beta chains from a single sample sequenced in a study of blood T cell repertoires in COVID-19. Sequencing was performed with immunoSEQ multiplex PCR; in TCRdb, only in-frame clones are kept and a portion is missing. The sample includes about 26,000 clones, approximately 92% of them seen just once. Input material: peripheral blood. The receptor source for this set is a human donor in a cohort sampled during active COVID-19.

CDR3 sequence: CASSPPQGPGNTIYF. The CDR3 DNA sequence: TGCGCCAGCAGTCCCCCCCAGGGTCCGGGAAACACCATATATTTT. V gene TRBV10-2 combines with J gene TRBJ1-3, with D tentatively TRBD1 (5 bases). The CDR3 is 15 amino acids. The ends were cut back, 5 bases at V and 4 bases at J, with 15 bases in the middle. The germline V gene has CDR1 WSHSY and CDR2 SAAADI.

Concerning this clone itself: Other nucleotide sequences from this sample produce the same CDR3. CDR3 sequence reads: CASSTLGQGAYNEQFF. CDR3 DNA sequence: TGTGCCAGTAGTACCTTGGGACAGGGCGCCTACAATGAGCAGTTCTTC. The chain employs TRBV19 and TRBJ2-1, with 9 bases aligning to TRBD1. This CDR3 spans 16 amino acids. Germline assignment: CDR1 LNHDA and CDR2 SQIVND (reference sequence). V lost 4 bases, J lost 2 bases, and 6 bases stayed unmatched.

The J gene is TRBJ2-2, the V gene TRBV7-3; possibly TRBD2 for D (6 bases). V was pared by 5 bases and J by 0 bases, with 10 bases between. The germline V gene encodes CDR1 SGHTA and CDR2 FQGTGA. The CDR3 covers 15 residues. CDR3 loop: CASSPGTANTGELFF. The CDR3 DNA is TGTGCCAGCAGCCCCGGGACTGCGAACACCGGGGAGCTGTTTTTT. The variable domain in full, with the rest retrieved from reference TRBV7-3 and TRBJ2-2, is GAGVSQTPSNKVTEKGKYVELRCDPISGHTALYWYRQSLGQGPEFLIYFQGTGAADDSGLPNDRFFAVRPEGSVSTLKIQRTERGDSAVYLCASSPGTANTGELFFGEGSRLTVL.

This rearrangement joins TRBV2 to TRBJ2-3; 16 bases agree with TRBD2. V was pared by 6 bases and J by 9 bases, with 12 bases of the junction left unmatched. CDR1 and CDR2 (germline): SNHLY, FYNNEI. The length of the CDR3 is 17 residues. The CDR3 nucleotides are TGTGCCAGCAGGAGCCTGGGACTAGCGGGGGGGCCGTGGACGCAGTATTTT. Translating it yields CASRSLGLAGGPWTQYF.

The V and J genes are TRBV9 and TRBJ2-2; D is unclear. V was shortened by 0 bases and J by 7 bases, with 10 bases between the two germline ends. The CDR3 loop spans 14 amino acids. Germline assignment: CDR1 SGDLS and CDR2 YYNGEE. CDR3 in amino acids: CASSVDTYGGELFF. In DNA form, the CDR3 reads TGTGCCAGCAGCGTAGACACATATGGCGGGGAGCTGTTTTTT.

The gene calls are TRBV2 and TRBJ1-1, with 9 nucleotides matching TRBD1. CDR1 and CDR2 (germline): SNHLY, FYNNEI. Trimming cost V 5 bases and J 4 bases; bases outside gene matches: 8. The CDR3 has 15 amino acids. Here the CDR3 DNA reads TGTGCCAGCAGTATAGACAGGGGGGTAGGCACTGAAGCTTTCTTT. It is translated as CASSIDRGVGTEAFF.

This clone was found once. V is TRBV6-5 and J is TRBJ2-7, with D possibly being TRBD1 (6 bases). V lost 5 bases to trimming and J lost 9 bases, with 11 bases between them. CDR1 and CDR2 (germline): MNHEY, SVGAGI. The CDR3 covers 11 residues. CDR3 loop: CASSQGSRQYV. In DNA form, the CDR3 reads TGTGCCAGCAGTCAGGGGTCGAGGCAGTACGTC.

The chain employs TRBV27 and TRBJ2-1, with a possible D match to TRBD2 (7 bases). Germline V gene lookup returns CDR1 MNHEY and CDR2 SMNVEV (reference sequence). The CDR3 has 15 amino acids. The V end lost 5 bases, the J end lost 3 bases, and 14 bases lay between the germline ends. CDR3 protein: CASSVSGGLYNEQFF. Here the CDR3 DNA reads TGTGCCAGCAGTGTTTCGGGGGGCCTCTACAATGAGCAGTTCTTC.